The TCR beta chain described here comes from a study of breast tumors, draining lymph nodes, adjacent tissues. Samples came from axillary lymph nodes draining the breast cancer. At least ten counts were recorded for this clonotype. TCRdb redid the calling of the multiplex PCR reads with MiXCR, one entry per CDR3 protein. This table holds 150,000 to 200,000 distinct CDR3 sequences, approximately 33% found once. Sequencing was done on a sample of axillary lymph node tissue. This TCR was recovered from a female donor with breast cancer. Some clones in this sample may be carry-over from other donors' samples.

CDR3 DNA: TGTGCCAGCAGAATTGGGACAGGGGGCAATCAGCCCCAGCATTTT. It specifies CASRIGTGGNQPQHF. The chain recombines TRBV2 with TRBJ1-5; 10 bases are a match to TRBD1. V was pared by 6 bases and J by 2 bases, with 4 bases of the junction left unmatched. The CDR3 totals 15 residues. The germline V gene encodes CDR1 SNHLY and CDR2 FYNNEI.